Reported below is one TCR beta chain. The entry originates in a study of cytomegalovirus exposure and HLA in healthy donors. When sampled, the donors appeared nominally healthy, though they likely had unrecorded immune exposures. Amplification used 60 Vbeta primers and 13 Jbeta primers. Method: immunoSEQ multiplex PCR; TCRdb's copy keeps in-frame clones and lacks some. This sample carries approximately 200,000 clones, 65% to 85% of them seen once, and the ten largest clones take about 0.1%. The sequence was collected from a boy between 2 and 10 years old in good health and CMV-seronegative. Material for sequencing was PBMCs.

The CDR3 loop reads CASSGGAARGADTQYF. The CDR3, as DNA: TGTGCCAGCAGCGGCGGAGCAGCGCGGGGGGCCGATACGCAGTATTTT. The V and J genes are TRBV9 and TRBJ2-3, with 8 bases aligning to TRBD2. The V segment lost 3 bases and the J segment 6 bases; nucleotides outside the gene matches: 12. The CDR3 loop spans 16 amino acids. From germline, CDR1 is SGDLS and CDR2 YYNGEE. The whole variable domain, remainder taken from reference TRBV9 and TRBJ2-3, is DSGVTQTPKHLITATGQRVTLRCSPRSGDLSVYWYQQSLDQGLQFLIQYYNGEERAKGNILERFSAQQFPDLHSELNLSSLELGDSALYFCASSGGAARGADTQYFGPGTRLTVL.